This T cell receptor beta chain was found in a study of cytomegalovirus exposure and HLA in healthy donors. Whole-study results and caveats: A few CMV-associated chains proved CMV antigen-specific in vitro.

This PCR relied on a set of 60 Vbeta primers and 13 Jbeta primers. Data came from immunoSEQ multiplex PCR; TCRdb stores just in-frame clones and leaves some out. Here the sample spans approximately 100,000 clones, 85% being singletons. The sample holds one count of this clone. Its target is unknown. The sample taken for sequencing was PBMCs. This receptor was obtained from a young man in good health and CMV-seronegative.

CDR3 sequence: CASSTRDRVTGELFF. Here the CDR3 DNA reads TGTGCCAGCAGCACCCGGGACAGGGTCACCGGGGAGCTGTTTTTT. V and J are TRBV6-1 and TRBJ2-2; 9 nucleotides line up with TRBD1. The CDR3 totals 15 residues. Germline lookup yields CDR1 MNHNS and CDR2 SASEGT. V shed 6 bases and J 4 bases; nucleotides not matched to a gene: 6.